The clone carrying this T cell receptor beta chain was found a few times. Its antigen is as yet unknown. The authors took one heparinised blood draw, averaging about 120 mL, from each donor. Markers CD45RO/CCR7/CD25/CD127/CD95/CD27 served to sort CD4+ naive, central memory, regulatory and stem cell-like memory cells. With 0 bases removed from V and 0 bases from J, the gap between germline ends came to 8 bases. CDR3 length: 16 residues. In germline, CDR1 is LGHNA, CDR2 YSLEER. The sample is drawn from a study of beta chain features in type 1 diabetes. Study-level results: TCRB repertoires of naive, central memory and Treg cells appeared more similar among patients than among healthy donors.

As every portion of the isolated RNA was reverse transcribed, the sequencing read expressed TCRB transcripts. The repertoire was sequenced with immunoSEQ multiplex PCR; TCRdb's copy has only in-frame clones and lacks some. This sample yields around 340,000 clones, of which around 20% are seen a single time; around 0.045% belongs to the top ten. The sequenced material came from naive CD4+ T cells from blood. The sequence came from a woman younger than 30 in good health. V usage is TRBV4-3 and J usage is TRBJ2-2; no reliable D call. The CDR3 nucleotides read TGCGCCAGCAGCCAAGACAGTTCCGCGAACACCGGGGAGCTGTTTTTT. It yields the protein CASSQDSSANTGELFF.